Listed below are T cell receptor beta chains from one sample, sequenced in a study of control samples from healthy donors and cancer patients. Generated by immunoSEQ multiplex PCR, the TCRdb table keeps only in-frame clones and is missing some. The sample records about 75,000 clones, approximately 88% being singletons. The sequencing sample was made of blood. These receptors originate from a man in his fifties or sixties in good health. Each CDR3 is given with its conserved first and last residue. A D gene is named only where the DNA matches it firmly. Not every row has a clone size; where given, it reads once, few, many or a size class.

clone_size j_call d_call v_call cdr3_nt cdr3_aa
- TRBJ1-2 TRBD1 TRBV10-3 TGTGCCATCAGTGAGTCGATAAATGGACAGGACGGTGAGAGTGGCTACACCTTC CAISESINGQDGESGYTF
- TRBJ1-6 - TRBV2 TGTGCCAGCAAAACAGGTGGCAATTCACCCCTCCACTTT CASKTGGNSPLHF
- TRBJ2-1 - TRBV4-1 TGCGCCAGCAGCCAAGAGACGGCCGTCTCCTACAATGAGCAGTTCTTC CASSQETAVSYNEQFF
- TRBJ2-1 - TRBV7-6 TGTGCCAGCAGCCTGGGGAGGGGGCCTGAGCAGTTCTTC CASSLGRGPEQFF
- TRBJ2-1 - TRBV9 TGTGCCAGCTCGGGGACCTCCTACAATGAGCAGTTCTTC CASSGTSYNEQFF
- TRBJ2-2 - TRBV7-2 TGTGCCAGCAGCCCAGTCTCCAGGGTAGGGGAGCTGTTTTTT CASSPVSRVGELFF
- TRBJ2-6 - TRBV7-2 TGTGCCAGCAGCTTGAGCCCTGGGGCCAACGTCCTGACTTTC CASSLSPGANVLTF
- TRBJ2-2 - TRBV10-3 TGTGCCATCAGTGAGTCTCTCCCCCCGGACAAAGACACCGGGGAGCTGTTTTTT CAISESLPPDKDTGELFF
few TRBJ1-2 - TRBV11-2 TGTGCCAGCAGCTCCCTGAAAGTCCCAGGCCCCCTGGGGGGCTACACCTTC CASSSLKVPGPLGGYTF
- TRBJ1-1 TRBD1 TRBV7-3 TGTGCCAGCAGCTCGGGACAGGGGACTGAAGCTTTCTTT CASSSGQGTEAFF
- TRBJ2-7 TRBD2 TRBV14 TGTGCCAGCAGCGCCTTCCAAGGCGGGAGGGCCGAGCAGTACTTC CASSAFQGGRAEQYF
- TRBJ2-7 TRBD1 TRBV4-3 TGCGCCAGCAGCCATGGACAGGGGTTATACGAGCAGTACTTC CASSHGQGLYEQYF
- TRBJ2-3 TRBD2 TRBV7-2 TGTGCCAGCAGCTTAGCCACCAGCGGGAGGAATACGCAGTATTTT CASSLATSGRNTQYF
few TRBJ2-7 TRBD1 TRBV7-8 TGTGCCAGCAGCTTAGGACAGGGGGTTTCCTACGAGCAGTACTTC CASSLGQGVSYEQYF
- TRBJ2-1 - TRBV7-2 TGTGCCAGCAGCCCCCCGGGAGTTAACTACAATGAGCAGTTCTTC CASSPPGVNYNEQFF
- TRBJ2-1 - TRBV12-3/TRBV12-4 TGTGCCAGCAGTTTTTCTGAGCAGTTCTTC CASSFSEQFF
once TRBJ1-4 TRBD1 TRBV7-9 TGTGCCAGCAGCTTAGCCCTCAGGGGGCTCTCGGAAAAACTGTTTTTT CASSLALRGLSEKLFF
- TRBJ2-6 TRBD1 TRBV30 TGTGCCTGCGGACAGGCTGGGGCCAACGTCCTGACTTTC CACGQAGANVLTF
few TRBJ2-2 - TRBV24-1 TGTGCCACCAGTGAAGAAAGTAGGAGCACCGGGGAGCTGTTTTTT CATSEESRSTGELFF
- TRBJ2-7 TRBD2 TRBV2 TGTGCCAGCTGCACTAGCGGGAGGACATCCTACGAGCAGTACTTC CASCTSGRTSYEQYF
- TRBJ2-7 TRBD2 TRBV11-3 TGTGCCAGCAGCAGGGGGGGGACTAGCAACTTTGTCGAGCAGTACTTC CASSRGGTSNFVEQYF
once TRBJ2-3 - TRBV5-4 TGTGCCAGCAGGGTGGAACAGCATAGCACAGATACGCAGTATTTT CASRVEQHSTDTQYF
- TRBJ2-5 TRBD1 TRBV18 TGTGCCAGCTCTTTTGCCAGGTGGGGACAGCGGCCAGAGACCCAGTACTTC CASSFARWGQRPETQYF
once TRBJ2-7 TRBD1 TRBV29-1 TGCAGCGGCGGAGCCACAGGGGGTGAGCAGTACTTC CSGGATGGEQYF
- TRBJ2-2 - TRBV30 TGTGCCTGGAGAGAAGGAGGCACCGGGGAGCTGTTTTTT CAWREGGTGELFF
- TRBJ1-5 - TRBV15 TGTGCCACCAGCAGAGATCTTAGCGTCAATCAGCCCCAGCATTTT CATSRDLSVNQPQHF
- TRBJ2-5 TRBD1 TRBV7-2 TGTGCCAGCAGCCCCCGGACAGGGGCGAGAATAGAGACCCAGTACTTC CASSPRTGARIETQYF
- TRBJ2-1 TRBD2 TRBV2 TGTGCCAGCGTTGATCTAGCGGAAGAGCAGTTCTTC CASVDLAEEQFF
- TRBJ2-2 - TRBV7-2 TGTGCCAGCAGCTTATACAGGGGGGGCACCGGGGAGCTGTTTTTT CASSLYRGGTGELFF
- TRBJ2-6 - TRBV7-2 TGTGCCAGCAGCTTAACAGGGTTTAAGGCCAACGTCCTGACTTTC CASSLTGFKANVLTF
- TRBJ2-7 - TRBV19 TGTGCCAGTAGTGCCGGGACACCATCCTACGAGCAGTACTTC CASSAGTPSYEQYF
- TRBJ1-2 - TRBV5-3 TGTGCCAGAAGCTTGGTGGCAGCCTATGGCTACACCTTC CARSLVAAYGYTF
- TRBJ1-2 - TRBV28 TGTGCCAGCAGCATACAGGGAGTACTCGAAGGCTACACCTTC CASSIQGVLEGYTF
- TRBJ1-4 - TRBV20-1 TGCAGTGCTAGTCCAACCGGGCAGATGACTAATGAAAAACTGTTTTTT CSASPTGQMTNEKLFF
once TRBJ2-7 - TRBV5-1 TGCGCCAGCAGCTTGGCGGGAGCGGGCTCCTACGAGCAGTACTTC CASSLAGAGSYEQYF
- TRBJ2-1 TRBD1 TRBV6-5 TGTGCCAGCAGGGGCTACAGGGGGCTTGTGTATGAGCAGTTCTTC CASRGYRGLVYEQFF
- TRBJ1-2 - TRBV9 TGTGCCAGCAGCGCTCCCAGCGGGGAAAACTATGGCTACACCTTC CASSAPSGENYGYTF
- TRBJ1-1 TRBD1 TRBV6-1 TGTGCCAGCAGTGAAACAGGGGGTATCACTGAAGCTTTCTTT CASSETGGITEAFF
- TRBJ1-5 TRBD1 TRBV7-2 TGTGCCAGCAGCGTCTACAGGGGAGGAGTTCAGCCCCAGCATTTT CASSVYRGGVQPQHF
- TRBJ2-3 - TRBV19 TGTGCCAGTAGCCGGGGTAGCGGCCACACAGATACGCAGTATTTT CASSRGSGHTDTQYF
- TRBJ2-7 - TRBV7-6 TGTGCCAGCAGCTTAGCCGGGGATAACTCCTACGAGCAGTACTTC CASSLAGDNSYEQYF
- TRBJ2-1 TRBD1 TRBV7-7 TGTGCCAGCAGCAAAGGACAGGGCTCCTACAATGAGCAGTTCTTC CASSKGQGSYNEQFF
- TRBJ2-3 TRBD1 TRBV11-3 TGTGCCAGCAGCTTTGGGAACAGGGGTGCAGATACGCAGTATTTT CASSFGNRGADTQYF
once TRBJ2-7 - TRBV5-4 TGTGCCAGCAGCTTGGATTTTAGGGACGAGCAGTACTTC CASSLDFRDEQYF
- TRBJ2-1 TRBD1 TRBV30 TGTGCCTGTAACCGGGACAGATACAATGAGCAGTTCTTC CACNRDRYNEQFF
- TRBJ2-1 - TRBV19 TGTGCCAGTAGTACTCAGGGTAATGAGCAGTTCTTC CASSTQGNEQFF
few TRBJ2-1 - TRBV2 TGTGCCAGCAAGAGGGGGGAGGGTTTCGATGAGCAGTTCTTC CASKRGEGFDEQFF
- TRBJ2-5 - TRBV11-3 TGTGCCAGCAGCCCGGGGCGAGGGTGGGAGACCCAGTACTTC CASSPGRGWETQYF
- TRBJ1-2 - TRBV24-1 TGTGCCACCAGTGATTTTGGAGGGAGTGGCTACACCTTC CATSDFGGSGYTF